This record concerns one T cell receptor beta chain sequence. The target antigen is unknown. Produced via immunoSEQ multiplex PCR; TCRdb's table is partial and in-frame only. The table includes roughly 43,000 clones, over 60% detected once. The data stem from a study of vaccination effects on CD4 cells after COVID-19. General study points: Common cold coronaviruses were cross-recognized by only 1 of 255 vaccine-induced clones in healthy vaccinees. Marked clonal contraction of both clone types appeared late after vaccination. Few convalescent patients and no early post-infection timepoints were included in the study.

Viral peptide pool expansion of antigen-specific CD4+ T cells preceded sequencing in the ViraFEST assay. The culture ran for 10 days, and then CD4+ T cells were isolated. Participants received two doses of either the BNT162b2 or mRNA-1273 vaccine. Nobody among the vaccine recipients had prior SARS-CoV-2 infection (nucleocapsid antibodies were negative). J lost 7 bases, V lost 5 bases, and 5 bases had no gene match. Germline lookup yields CDR1 MNHEY and CDR2 SVGAGI. The length of the CDR3 is 14 residues. The chain carries TRBV6-5 and TRBJ1-4, with 9 bases lining up with TRBD1. The receptor comes from a human donor who received a COVID-19 vaccine. The sample here was CD4+ T cells from PBMCs cultured with HCoV-OC43 spike peptides, taken after COVID-19 vaccination. The subset is: HCoV-OC43 spike overlapping peptide pool stimulation. The CDR3 is CASSRQGVGEKLFF. CDR3 coding DNA: TGTGCCAGCAGTAGACAGGGGGTTGGTGAAAAACTGTTTTTT.